The clone carrying this T cell receptor (beta chain) was counted a few times. The antigen remains unidentified. This record comes from a study of T cells in localized non-small cell lung cancer. Study-wide findings and caveats: Appearance in adjacent lung was seen for a median 57 of the top 100 tumor clones. Elevated blood T cell density was associated with longer overall survival. Tumor trailed uninvolved adjacent lung in T cell clonality, which peaked there.

Measured with immunoSEQ multiplex PCR; TCRdb has only the in-frame clones, and not every one. Here the sample spans about 55,000 clones, approximately 80% being singletons. V was shortened by 6 bases and J by 0 bases, with 7 bases between the two germline ends. Germline V gives CDR1 SGHRS, CDR2 YFSETQ. The CDR3 length is 14 residues. The specimen was peripheral blood mononuclear cells, collected before any cancer treatment. This receptor was identified in a man aged 35 to 69 with stage III lung adenocarcinoma. The chain uses TRBV5-1 and TRBJ2-6; D is unclear. The chain's CDR3 is CASKEISGANVLTF. Here the CDR3 DNA reads TGCGCCAGCAAGGAGATCTCTGGGGCCAACGTCCTGACTTTC.